A single sample is the source of the 14 T cell receptor beta chains below, sequenced in a study of blood T cell repertoires in COVID-19. Libraries were prepared by immunoSEQ multiplex PCR; TCRdb keeps only in-frame clonotypes and omits some of them. The repertoire consists of approximately 160,000 clones, with roughly 90% occurring once and the leading ten covering around 7%. Sample: PBMCs or T cells enriched from blood (not recorded which). All receptors derive from a woman aged 45-65 years who had recovered from COVID-19.

V and J are TRBV19 and TRBJ2-1; 7 bases agree with TRBD2. CDR3 length: 16 amino acids. V gave up 4 bases and J gave up 4 bases; unmatched junction bases: 10. The germline CDR1 and CDR2 sequences are LNHDA and SQIVND (reference sequence). CDR3 coding DNA: TGTGCCAGTAGTAGCATCGGCGGGAGTTCATACAATGAGCAGTTCTTC. Translating it yields CASSSIGGSSYNEQFF.

V usage is TRBV9 and J usage is TRBJ2-7; 9 nucleotides agree with TRBD2. CDR1 is SGDLS and CDR2 is YYNGEE in the germline V gene. CDR3 length: 13 amino acids. J gave up 7 bases and V 0 bases, and 2 bases lay outside the gene matches. CDR3 DNA: TGTGCCAGCAGCGTAGATCTAGCGGGGGAGCAGTACTTC. As protein: CASSVDLAGEQYF.

This clone was seen a few times. The rearrangement uses TRBV30 and TRBJ2-7, with TRBD2 matching 7 bases. Germline loops: CDR1 GTSNPN, CDR2 SVGIG (reference sequence). The CDR3 spans 11 residues. With 5 bases clipped from V and 2 bases from J, the junction kept 0 bases outside the gene matches. The CDR3 region has the DNA TGTGCCTGGGGGAGGGCCTACGAGCAGTACTTC. Protein sequence: CAWGRAYEQYF. Using reference TRBV30 and TRBJ2-7 for the parts outside the CDR3, the full variable domain is SQTIHQWPATLVQPVGSPLSLECTVEGTSNPNLYWYRQAAGRGLQLLFYSVGIGQISSEVPQNLSASRPQDRQFILSSKKLLLSDSGFYLCAWGRAYEQYFGPGTRLTVT.

The J gene is TRBJ2-2, the V gene TRBV9, with 7 bases fitting TRBD2. There are 14 residues in the CDR3. The J segment lost 8 bases and the V segment lost 0 bases, leaving 4 bases of the junction unmatched. CDR1 is SGDLS, CDR2 YYNGEE, per germline. CDR3 loop: CASSVAGRVGELFF. DNA of the CDR3: TGTGCCAGCAGCGTAGCGGGGAGGGTGGGGGAGCTGTTTTTT.

This clone was observed once. This rearrangement joins TRBV19 to TRBJ1-6, with D tentatively TRBD1 (5 bases). The ends were cut back, 5 bases at V and 8 bases at J, with 19 bases in the middle. Germline assignment: CDR1 LNHDA and CDR2 SQIVND (reference sequence). The CDR3 extends over 16 amino acids. The CDR3 nucleotides read TGTGCCAGTAGTTCCGCGCGGCCAGGGCTTTATTCACCCCTCCACTTT. Residues: CASSSARPGLYSPLHF.

V is TRBV18 and J is TRBJ1-3, with 7 bases fitting TRBD1. The CDR3 spans 16 residues. Germline trimming cut 1 base from V and 0 bases from J; bases unmatched to any gene: 3. CDR1 and CDR2 (germline): KGHSH, LQKENI. The CDR3 protein is CASSPQGASSGNTIYF. The CDR3 region has the DNA TGTGCCAGCTCACCACAGGGGGCGAGCTCTGGAAACACCATATATTTT.

The rearrangement uses TRBV10-3 and TRBJ2-3, with TRBD2 matching 10 bases. J was trimmed by 5 bases and V by 6 bases; bases with no gene match: 11. The CDR3 loop spans 16 amino acids. Germline-derived CDR1 and CDR2 are ENHRY and SYGVKD. CDR3 residues: CAISPSGTSVEDTQYF. CDR3 DNA sequence: TGTGCCATCAGCCCCTCCGGGACTAGCGTTGAAGATACGCAGTATTTT.

This rearrangement joins TRBV19 to TRBJ2-2; the match to TRBD1 covers 10 bases. The length of the CDR3 is 16 residues. Germline V CDR1 and CDR2: LNHDA, SQIVND (reference sequence). The junction had 6 bases not matched to a gene; V was cut back by 3 bases and J by 5 bases. The DNA for the CDR3 is TGTGCCAGTAGTATGACAGGGGGCGGTCAAACCGGGGAGCTGTTTTTT. Its translation is CASSMTGGGQTGELFF. Supplemented by reference TRBV19 and TRBJ2-2, the full variable domain reads DGGITQSPKYLFRKEGQNVTLSCEQNLNHDAMYWYRQDPGQGLRLIYYSQIVNDFQKGDIAEGYSVSREKKESFPLTVTSAQKNPTAFYLCASSMTGGGQTGELFFGEGSRLTVL.

V is TRBV5-1 and J is TRBJ2-1; D is perhaps TRBD2 (7 bases). Germline V gene data show CDR1 as SGHRS and CDR2 as YFSETQ. The CDR3 extends over 15 amino acids. With 0 bases removed from V and 9 bases from J, the gap between germline ends came to 16 bases. The CDR3 DNA follows: TGCGCCAGCAGCTTGGAAAGGGGGAGGGCCAGTGAGCAGTTCTTC. Translating it yields CASSLERGRASEQFF.

The chain is built from TRBV3-1 (or the pseudogene TRBV3-2) and TRBJ1-5; tentatively, D is TRBD1 (5 bases). The CDR3 runs to 14 residues. Germline V gives CDR1 LGHDT, CDR2 YNNKEL (reference sequence). V lost 4 bases, J lost 4 bases, and 11 bases lay in between. CDR3 nucleotide sequence: TGTGCCAGCAGCCTCCCAGGGCAGAATCAGCCCCAGCATTTT. Its protein is CASSLPGQNQPQHF.

The chain employs TRBV7-9 and TRBJ1-6, with D hard to call. The V end lost 4 bases, the J end lost 7 bases, and 17 bases lay between the germline ends. Germline loops: CDR1 SEHNR, CDR2 FQNEAQ (reference sequence). This CDR3 spans 16 amino acids. The CDR3 sequence is CASSYGLNRRNSPLHF. The CDR3 bases are TGTGCCAGCAGCTATGGTTTAAACCGGAGAAATTCACCCCTCCACTTT. The complete variable domain, with remaining parts taken from reference TRBV7-9 and TRBJ1-6, reads DTGVSQNPRHKITKRGQNVTFRCDPISEHNRLYWYRQTLGQGPEFLTYFQNEAQLEKSRLLSDRFSAERPKGSFSTLEIQRTEQGDSAMYLCASSYGLNRRNSPLHFGNGTRLTVT.

The chain couples TRBV6-5 to TRBJ1-2, with a weak D call TRBD1 (6 bases). Germline-derived CDR1 and CDR2 are MNHEY and SVGAGI. This CDR3 is built from 14 residues. V was pared by 2 bases and J by 8 bases, with 15 bases between. CDR3 region: CASSYPGQSEGYTF. The CDR3, as DNA: TGTGCCAGCAGTTACCCCGGACAGTCAGAGGGCTACACCTTC.

This clone was detected a few times. V is TRBV27 and J is TRBJ2-7; D is ambiguous. CDR3 length equals 9 residues. The V end lost 5 bases, the J end lost 9 bases, and 5 bases lay between the germline ends. Germline loops: CDR1 MNHEY, CDR2 SMNVEV (reference sequence). This CDR3 is CASSAGQYF. The CDR3 region has the DNA TGTGCCAGCAGTGCCGGGCAGTACTTC.

The chain couples TRBV2 to TRBJ1-4, with D hard to call. Germline assignment: CDR1 SNHLY and CDR2 FYNNEI. Trimming left V 5 bases short and J 0 bases short, with 10 bases between. This CDR3 comprises 15 residues. The CDR3 here is CASSQYAATNEKLFF. The CDR3 DNA sequence: TGTGCCAGCAGTCAATACGCGGCAACTAATGAAAAACTGTTTTTT.